A selection of T cell receptor beta chains follows, all from one sample in a study of T cell repertoires in cytomegalovirus infection. TCRdb itself ran the reads through MiXCR, one entry per CDR3 protein. The sample has approximately 300,000 distinct CDR3 sequences, 25% to 30% seen once; the top ten hold around 20%. Antigens for these TCRs are unknown. The sample in question was cultured PBMCs, obtained from culture after CMV antigen stimulation. These receptor sequences come from a human donor in good health (CMV status not recorded). Some clones in this sample may be carry-over from other donors' samples. CDR3s include the opening cysteine and the closing phenylalanine or tryptophan. Fields, in order: J gene, D gene, V gene, CDR3 length, clone size, CDR3 DNA, CDR3 protein. A D gene is named only where the DNA matches it firmly. Only some rows state a clone size, as once, few, many or a class for expanded clones.

j_call: TRBJ2-7
d_call: TRBD2
v_call: TRBV7-8
cdr3_length: 15
clone_size: medium-sized
cdr3_nt: TGTGCCAGCGGGTCTCTAGCGGGACCTTCCTACGAGCAGTACTTC
cdr3_aa: CASGSLAGPSYEQYF

j_call: TRBJ2-3
d_call: -
v_call: TRBV28
cdr3_length: 13
clone_size: -
cdr3_nt: TGTGCCACCGCGGGACCCTACACAGATACGCAGTATTTT
cdr3_aa: CATAGPYTDTQYF

j_call: TRBJ2-7
d_call: -
v_call: TRBV20-1
cdr3_length: 10
clone_size: -
cdr3_nt: TGCAGTGCGCATACAGGGTGGGAGTCCTTC
cdr3_aa: CSAHTGWESF

j_call: TRBJ1-1
d_call: -
v_call: TRBV7-3
cdr3_length: 14
clone_size: -
cdr3_nt: TGTACCAGCAGCTTAGCAGGGGACCGGACTGAAGCTTTCTTT
cdr3_aa: CTSSLAGDRTEAFF

j_call: TRBJ1-2
d_call: -
v_call: TRBV19
cdr3_length: 14
clone_size: -
cdr3_nt: TGTGCCAGTAGTATGACAGCTACTAACTATGGCTACACCTTC
cdr3_aa: CASSMTATNYGYTF

j_call: TRBJ1-5
d_call: -
v_call: TRBV7-2
cdr3_length: 15
clone_size: many
cdr3_nt: TGTGCCAGCAGCTTAGGGCAGAGTAGCAATCAGCCCCAGCATTTT
cdr3_aa: CASSLGQSSNQPQHF

j_call: TRBJ1-1
d_call: TRBD1
v_call: TRBV7-8
cdr3_length: 16
clone_size: many
cdr3_nt: TGTGCCAGCAGCTTCCACCGGGACAGGGGGAACACTGAAGCTTTCTTT
cdr3_aa: CASSFHRDRGNTEAFF

j_call: TRBJ1-5
d_call: TRBD1
v_call: TRBV7-2
cdr3_length: 17
clone_size: few
cdr3_nt: TGTGCCAGCAGCTACCGGACAGGCCCCTTAAGCAATCAGCCCCAGCATTTT
cdr3_aa: CASSYRTGPLSNQPQHF

j_call: TRBJ1-3
d_call: TRBD1
v_call: TRBV4-1
cdr3_length: 15
clone_size: -
cdr3_nt: TGCGCCAGCAGCCTCGGACAGGGGAATGGAAACACCATATATTTT
cdr3_aa: CASSLGQGNGNTIYF

j_call: TRBJ1-1
d_call: -
v_call: TRBV11-2
cdr3_length: 14
clone_size: few
cdr3_nt: TGTGCCAGCAGCCCCCCCGGGCGGCACACTGAAGCTTTCTTT
cdr3_aa: CASSPPGRHTEAFF

j_call: TRBJ1-2
d_call: TRBD1
v_call: TRBV7-8
cdr3_length: 16
clone_size: many
cdr3_nt: TGTGCCAGCAGCTTAGCGTCGGGACAGGGAAAGTCTGGCTACACCTTC
cdr3_aa: CASSLASGQGKSGYTF

j_call: TRBJ1-5
d_call: -
v_call: TRBV24-1
cdr3_length: 14
clone_size: -
cdr3_nt: TGTGCCACCAGTGACGAACAGGGAATTCAGCCCCAGCATTTT
cdr3_aa: CATSDEQGIQPQHF

j_call: TRBJ2-5
d_call: TRBD2
v_call: TRBV6-2/TRBV6-3
cdr3_length: 17
clone_size: -
cdr3_nt: TGTGCCAGCAGCAGACTAGCGGGGGGCCCGCCCCAAGAGACCCAGTACTTC
cdr3_aa: CASSRLAGGPPQETQYF

j_call: TRBJ2-7
d_call: TRBD1
v_call: TRBV5-4
cdr3_length: 13
clone_size: -
cdr3_nt: TGTGCCAGCAGCCCGACAGGGGAAAACGAGCAGTACTTC
cdr3_aa: CASSPTGENEQYF

j_call: TRBJ2-3
d_call: TRBD2
v_call: TRBV12-3/TRBV12-4
cdr3_length: 15
clone_size: -
cdr3_nt: TGTGCCAGCAGTTTGGGACTAACCGACACAGATACGCAGTATTTT
cdr3_aa: CASSLGLTDTDTQYF

j_call: TRBJ2-3
d_call: -
v_call: TRBV7-3
cdr3_length: 14
clone_size: few
cdr3_nt: TGTGCCAGCAGCATGGGCCAGTCCACAGATACGCAGTATTTT
cdr3_aa: CASSMGQSTDTQYF

j_call: TRBJ2-3
d_call: -
v_call: TRBV11-2
cdr3_length: 14
clone_size: -
cdr3_nt: TGTGCCAGCAGCTCGAGGTCGGAACCGGATACGCAGTATTTT
cdr3_aa: CASSSRSEPDTQYF

j_call: TRBJ2-2
d_call: -
v_call: TRBV19
cdr3_length: 15
clone_size: few
cdr3_nt: TGTGCCAGTAGTATACAGGGGCAAAACACCGGGGAGCTGTTTTTT
cdr3_aa: CASSIQGQNTGELFF

j_call: TRBJ1-2
d_call: TRBD1
v_call: TRBV28
cdr3_length: 14
clone_size: few
cdr3_nt: TGTGCCAGCAGGCTAGACAGGGAGGGAGCCGCGGACACCTTC
cdr3_aa: CASRLDREGAADTF

j_call: TRBJ1-2
d_call: -
v_call: TRBV5-1
cdr3_length: 15
clone_size: once
cdr3_nt: TGCGCCAGCAGCTTGGCCCAGAAAGCTAACTATGGCTACACCTTC
cdr3_aa: CASSLAQKANYGYTF

j_call: TRBJ2-5
d_call: -
v_call: TRBV4-2
cdr3_length: 12
clone_size: once
cdr3_nt: TGTGCCAGCAGCCAAGATTGGGAGACCCAGTACTTC
cdr3_aa: CASSQDWETQYF

j_call: TRBJ1-5
d_call: -
v_call: TRBV28
cdr3_length: 11
clone_size: -
cdr3_nt: TGTGCCCTAGGGGTGGGGCAGCCCCAGCATTTT
cdr3_aa: CALGVGQPQHF

j_call: TRBJ2-7
d_call: TRBD2
v_call: TRBV29-1
cdr3_length: 14
clone_size: few
cdr3_nt: TGCAGCGTTGGGGGGGGTCCAAGTCCCCACGAGCAGTACTTC
cdr3_aa: CSVGGGPSPHEQYF

j_call: TRBJ2-7
d_call: -
v_call: TRBV11-2
cdr3_length: 15
clone_size: -
cdr3_nt: TGTGCCAGCAGCTCTCTTCGGGACAACTCCTACGAGCAGTACTTC
cdr3_aa: CASSSLRDNSYEQYF

j_call: TRBJ1-2
d_call: -
v_call: TRBV2
cdr3_length: 15
clone_size: -
cdr3_nt: TGTGCCAGCAGCGCCAATTGGGACCCCAACTATGGCTACACCTTC
cdr3_aa: CASSANWDPNYGYTF

j_call: TRBJ2-1
d_call: TRBD2
v_call: TRBV7-3
cdr3_length: 14
clone_size: -
cdr3_nt: TGTGCCAGCAGCTTCGCTAGCGGATACAATGAGCAGTTCTTC
cdr3_aa: CASSFASGYNEQFF

j_call: TRBJ2-7
d_call: TRBD1
v_call: TRBV9
cdr3_length: 14
clone_size: -
cdr3_nt: TGTGCCAGCAGCGTACGGGACAGAAGCTACGAGCAGTACTTC
cdr3_aa: CASSVRDRSYEQYF

j_call: TRBJ2-7
d_call: -
v_call: TRBV15
cdr3_length: 14
clone_size: -
cdr3_nt: TGTGCCACCAGCAGAGATAAGGGCAGCTACGAGCAGTACTTC
cdr3_aa: CATSRDKGSYEQYF